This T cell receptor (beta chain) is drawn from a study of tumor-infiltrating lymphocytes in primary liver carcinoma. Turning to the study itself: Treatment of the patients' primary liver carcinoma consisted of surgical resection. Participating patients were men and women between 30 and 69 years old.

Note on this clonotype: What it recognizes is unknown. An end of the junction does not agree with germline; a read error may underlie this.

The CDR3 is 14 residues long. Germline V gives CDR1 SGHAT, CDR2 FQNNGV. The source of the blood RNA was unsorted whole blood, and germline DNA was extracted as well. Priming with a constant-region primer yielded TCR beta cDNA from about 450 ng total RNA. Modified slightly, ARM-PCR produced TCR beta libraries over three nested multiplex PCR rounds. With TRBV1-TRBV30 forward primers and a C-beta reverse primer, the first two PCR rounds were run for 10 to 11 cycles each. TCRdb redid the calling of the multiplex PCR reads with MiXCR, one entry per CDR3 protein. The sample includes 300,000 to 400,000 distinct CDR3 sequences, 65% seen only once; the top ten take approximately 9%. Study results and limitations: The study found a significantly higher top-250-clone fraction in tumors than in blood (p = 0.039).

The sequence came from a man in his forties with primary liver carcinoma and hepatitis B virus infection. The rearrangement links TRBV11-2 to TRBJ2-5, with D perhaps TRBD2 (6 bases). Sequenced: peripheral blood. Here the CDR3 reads CASNLGRGKETQYF. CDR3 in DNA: TGTGCCAGCAACTTAGGTCGCGGGAAAGAGACCCAGTACTTC.